These T cell receptor beta chains were read from a single sample in a study of T cells of healthy individuals. TCRdb reprocessed the 5' RACE reads with MiXCR, giving one entry per CDR3 protein. The sample has 55,000 to 65,000 distinct CDR3 sequences, 15% to 20% seen once. Every receptor here comes from a human donor in good health. CDR3s include the opening cysteine and the closing phenylalanine or tryptophan. Each record gives: V gene, J gene, CDR3 protein.

TRBV6-2/TRBV6-3	TRBJ2-1	CASSGGYNEQFF
TRBV15	TRBJ1-3	CATSETGTSGNTIYF
TRBV24-1	TRBJ2-3	CATSDPVTQYF
TRBV4-3	TRBJ2-2	CASSHHGTGVTGELFF
TRBV6-2/TRBV6-3	TRBJ2-2	CASSYNAGGAGELFF
TRBV5-8	TRBJ1-5	CASSLINQPQHF
TRBV27	TRBJ1-2	CASSLSGRGIYGYTF
TRBV7-2	TRBJ2-4	CASSPGQGIQYF
TRBV7-2	TRBJ2-3	CASSSTGGATDTQYF
TRBV9	TRBJ2-7	CASSATSDPYEQYF
TRBV27	TRBJ1-2	CASSWAGAAYGYTF
TRBV7-2	TRBJ1-3	CASSLDLGAAGNTIYF
TRBV6-5	TRBJ1-3	CASRRKSTGSGNTIYF
TRBV27	TRBJ1-2	CASSPGGQGTGGYTF
TRBV2	TRBJ1-1	CASSPSTGTEAFF
TRBV6-2/TRBV6-3	TRBJ1-1	CASDSPGQGATEAFF
TRBV29-1	TRBJ1-1	CSVEGQGANEAFF
TRBV6-2/TRBV6-3	TRBJ1-5	CASSFQRTGGAGQPQHF
TRBV7-2	TRBJ2-3	CASSLRWGPDTQYF
TRBV12-3/TRBV12-4	TRBJ1-5	CASSLGQEHQPQHF
TRBV4-1	TRBJ2-1	CASSQSGGAYNEQFF
TRBV25-1	TRBJ2-2	CASSIRQGSTGELFF
TRBV3-1	TRBJ2-7	CASSEGQLFYEQYF
TRBV27	TRBJ1-5	CASSWAGRNQPQHF
TRBV5-1	TRBJ1-1	CASSSDRGRNTEAFF
TRBV18	TRBJ2-1	CASSRTSSYNEQFF
TRBV6-5	TRBJ1-2	CASTDRGGYTF
TRBV20-1	TRBJ2-7	CSANSGQRDYEQYF
TRBV11-2	TRBJ2-2	CASSWGPTGGELFF
TRBV7-3	TRBJ2-5	CASSLRRGGGETQYF
TRBV7-8	TRBJ2-7	CASSLDVGPTMEQYF
TRBV6-2/TRBV6-3	TRBJ2-7	CASTITGHEQYF
TRBV7-9	TRBJ2-7	CASSRGRNEQYF
TRBV2	TRBJ1-2	CASSDGDMEDYGYTF
TRBV6-5	TRBJ2-3	CASSYSRGGATDTQYF
TRBV5-1	TRBJ1-1	CASSLGAAGTEAFF
TRBV7-9	TRBJ2-7	CASSPSHRGSYEQYF
TRBV29-1	TRBJ1-3	CSVAGAINSGNTIYF
TRBV10-3	TRBJ1-5	CAISGSGIDNQPQHF
TRBV4-2	TRBJ2-1	CASSQPRTSGVNNEQFF
TRBV4-1	TRBJ1-2	CASSQDIPNYGYTF
TRBV7-2	TRBJ2-7	CASSLQATVAEQYF
TRBV18	TRBJ1-5	CASSPEQGLQPQHF
TRBV10-3	TRBJ1-3	CAMRAGTRGNTIYF
TRBV24-1	TRBJ2-3	CATSGGRGTDTQYF
TRBV7-3	TRBJ2-1	CASSRTGTSAYNEQFF
TRBV4-1	TRBJ2-1	CASSQSVSGRNEQFF
TRBV3-1	TRBJ2-5	CASRRLAGGRETQYF
TRBV6-1	TRBJ2-2	CASMGLSLTGELFF
TRBV20-1	TRBJ2-5	CSAPTLRAPETQYF
TRBV2	TRBJ2-6	CASGPGASSGANVLTF